This T cell receptor beta chain was identified in a study of T-cell reconstitution after alpha-beta-depleted transplantation in children. The germline V gene encodes CDR1 DFQATT and CDR2 SNEGSKA (reference sequence). The CDR3 contains 16 residues. To note about this clonotype: Its antigen is still unknown. The junction departs from the called germline gene at one end, perhaps through a read error.

General study points: Elevated TCRbeta diversity at day 60 was traced, in some patients, to surviving recipient T cells and thymic progenitors.

Researchers prepared the TCRbeta library using unique molecular identifiers, the study reports. TCRdb re-analysed the PCR reads in MiXCR, keeping a single row per CDR3 protein. The sample lists just over 950,000 distinct CDR3 sequences, 25% to 30% occurring once. This receptor was identified in a boy younger than two who had a stem cell transplant for SCID, so the T cells may come from the graft donor. This specimen consisted of PBMCs, mostly from graft donor cells, obtained 360 days after TCRalphabeta/CD19-depleted stem cell transplant. This chain links TRBV20-1 with TRBJ2-7; 7 bases fit TRBD2. The chain's CDR3 is CCARVRLGGGGYEQYF. In DNA form, the CDR3 reads TGCTGTGCTAGAGTTCGGCTCGGCGGGGGAGGCTACGAGCAGTACTTC.